The entry below describes one T cell receptor (beta chain). The CDR3 length is 14 residues. Deletions cut 1 base from V and 6 bases from J, with 13 bases between. Germline-derived CDR1 and CDR2 are MNHEY and SVGAGI. The data were produced by immunoSEQ multiplex PCR, yet TCRdb's version contains in-frame clones alone and is incomplete. The sample lists about 89,000 clones, around 88% occurring once. The sample originates from a study of blood T cell repertoires in COVID-19. Overall study: The origin of the acute and convalescent COVID-19 samples was the United States, Italy and Spain. In each case, the material was cDNA or gDNA derived from T cells, B-cell-depleted T cells, or PBMCs.

The clonotype originates from a man aged 55 to 69 with acute or convalescent COVID-19. The chain joins TRBV6-5 to TRBJ2-7; D might be TRBD1 (6 bases). The specimen was peripheral blood. In nucleotides, the CDR3 is TGTGCCAGCAGTTACTTGGGACAAACGGGCGAGCAGTACTTC. Its translation: CASSYLGQTGEQYF.